A single TCR beta chain is shown here with its context. Antigen specificity is unknown. The treatment was: some 20 received Ad26.COV2.S at low or high dose, single or two shots; a few received placebo; per-sample allocation not given. Following the first vaccine or placebo injection, samples were taken on day 63. Donation was by an adult aged 18-55 years who was in Boston. The data were obtained in a study of Ad26.COV2.S vaccination and SARS-CoV-2 variants. Study at large: Ad26.COV2.S shots went into the muscle once or twice, 56 days apart. Study-level findings and limits: Analytic work on TCR breadth and depth might have understated the full extent of total T cell responses.

CDR3 length: 13 residues. Germline CDR1 reads MNHEY; CDR2 reads SVGEGT. With 2 bases removed from V and 2 bases from J, the gap between germline ends came to 6 bases. Only in-frame clones appear in the TCRdb table, and some are missing; sequencing was by immunoSEQ multiplex PCR. The sample contains roughly 500,000 clones, approximately 90% of which appear only once. The receptor was isolated from a person between 18 and 65 years old who received the Ad26.COV2.S COVID-19 vaccine or a placebo. The chain uses TRBV6-2 or TRBV6-3 and TRBJ2-5, with a weak D call TRBD2 (6 bases). Sequencing used peripheral blood, obtained in a trial of Ad26.COV2.S vaccine versus placebo. As DNA, the CDR3 is TGTGCCAGCAGTTACGGAGGGCAAGAGACCCAGTACTTC. As protein: CASSYGGQETQYF.